A selection of T cell receptor beta chains follows, all from one sample in a study of blood T cell repertoires in COVID-19. Some clones are missing from TCRdb's copy, which holds only in-frame ones; the method was immunoSEQ multiplex PCR. The sample records approximately 100,000 clones, 85% being singletons. Sequenced material: peripheral blood. The source is an older man with acute or convalescent COVID-19. Each CDR3 is given with its conserved first and last residue. A D gene is named only where the DNA matches it firmly. Size tells how often a clone was seen (once, few, many) or the class of an expanded clone, and some rows leave it out.

DNA	CDR3	D	size	V	J
TGCGCCAGCAGCTTGACTCGCGGGGGGGGTACGAAGCAGTACTTC	CASSLTRGGGTKQYF	TRBD2	NA	TRBV5-1	TRBJ2-7
TGTGCCAGTAGTAATGACATACAAGAGACCCAGTACTTC	CASSNDIQETQYF	NA	NA	TRBV19	TRBJ2-5
TGTGCCAGCGAAGGGGGGGTTTCTGGCACAGATACGCAGTATTTT	CASEGGVSGTDTQYF	NA	NA	TRBV13	TRBJ2-3
TGTGCCAGCAGTTTATGGACCCTAAGGGCTAGCAGGAGCTCCTACGAGCAGTACTTC	CASSLWTLRASRSSYEQYF	NA	NA	TRBV28	TRBJ2-7
TGTGCCAGCTCACCTGAAAGGGGGATCAATCAGCCCCAGCATTTT	CASSPERGINQPQHF	NA	NA	TRBV18	TRBJ1-5
TGTGCCAGCAGCCTGGGACAGGGTGAGAGAGGGCAGTACTTC	CASSLGQGERGQYF	TRBD1	NA	TRBV7-8	TRBJ2-7
TGCAGTGCCAGTGGGACTTCGGGCCGCAATCAGCCCCAGCATTTT	CSASGTSGRNQPQHF	NA	few	TRBV20-1	TRBJ1-5
TGTGCCAGTAGTATAGATCTAATTGCAGCGCGGTATGGCTACACCTTC	CASSIDLIAARYGYTF	NA	NA	TRBV19	TRBJ1-2
TGTGCCAGCAGCCGTAGCGGGAGTGTGTGGACCGGGGAGCTGTTTTTT	CASSRSGSVWTGELFF	TRBD2	NA	TRBV5-6	TRBJ2-2
TGTGCCAGCAGCTTGGAGTCTAGCGGCTACGAGCAGTACTTC	CASSLESSGYEQYF	TRBD2	NA	TRBV5-4	TRBJ2-7
TGTGCCAGCACCCGGGACTTCACCGGGGAGCTGTTTTTT	CASTRDFTGELFF	NA	NA	TRBV6-5	TRBJ2-2
TGTGCCAGCTCTCTGGGACTGGTTAATTTCCAAGAGACCCAGTACTTC	CASSLGLVNFQETQYF	NA	NA	TRBV18	TRBJ2-5
TGTGCTAGCAGTCCGACTAGCGGGGGCACAGATACGCAGTATTTT	CASSPTSGGTDTQYF	TRBD2	NA	TRBV7-7	TRBJ2-3
TGTGCCAGCAGCGTCCAGACTAGCGGGGGTCACACAGATACGCAGTATTTT	CASSVQTSGGHTDTQYF	TRBD2	NA	TRBV9	TRBJ2-3
TGTGCCTGGAGTTTGACAGGGCTAGAGACCCAGTACTTC	CAWSLTGLETQYF	TRBD1	NA	TRBV30	TRBJ2-5